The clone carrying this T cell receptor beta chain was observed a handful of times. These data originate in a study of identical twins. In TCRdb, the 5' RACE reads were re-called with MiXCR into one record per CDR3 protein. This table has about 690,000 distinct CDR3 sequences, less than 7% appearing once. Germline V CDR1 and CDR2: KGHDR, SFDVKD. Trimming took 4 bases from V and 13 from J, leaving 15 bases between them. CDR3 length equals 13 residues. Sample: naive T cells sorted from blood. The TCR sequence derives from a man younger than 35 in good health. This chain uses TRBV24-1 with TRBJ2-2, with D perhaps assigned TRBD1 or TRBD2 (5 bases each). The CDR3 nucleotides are TGTGCCACCAGTGAAGACGGGACGACCCGGCTGTTTTTT. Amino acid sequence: CATSEDGTTRLFF.